This TCR beta chain emerged from a study of T cells in narcolepsy. The study's findings and limits: Autoreactive clone sequences were missing from some blood memory CD4+ repertoires. Same-patient CSF and blood CD4+ T cell clonotypes included HCRT-specific and TRIB2-specific autoreactive ones. Autoreactive clonotypes reportedly recurred in blood of same and different patients, not controls.

Trimming stripped 0 bases from V and 4 bases from J, with 7 bases between. Germline V CDR1 and CDR2: SGHKS, YYEKEE (reference sequence). The CDR3 sequence is 13 residues long. As to this clone: The antigen is undetermined.

Generated by immunoSEQ multiplex PCR, the TCRdb table keeps only in-frame clones and is missing some. The table has nearly 35,000 clones, over 65% seen once; the top ten hold roughly 2.1%. The sequenced sample was memory (CD45RA-) CD4+ T cells from blood. The chain uses TRBV5-5 and TRBJ1-2; TRBD1 might be the D (5 bases). This clonotype originated in a human donor in good health. CDR3: CASSLADSYGYTF. CDR3 sequence (DNA): TGTGCCAGCAGCTTGGCCGACAGCTATGGCTACACCTTC.